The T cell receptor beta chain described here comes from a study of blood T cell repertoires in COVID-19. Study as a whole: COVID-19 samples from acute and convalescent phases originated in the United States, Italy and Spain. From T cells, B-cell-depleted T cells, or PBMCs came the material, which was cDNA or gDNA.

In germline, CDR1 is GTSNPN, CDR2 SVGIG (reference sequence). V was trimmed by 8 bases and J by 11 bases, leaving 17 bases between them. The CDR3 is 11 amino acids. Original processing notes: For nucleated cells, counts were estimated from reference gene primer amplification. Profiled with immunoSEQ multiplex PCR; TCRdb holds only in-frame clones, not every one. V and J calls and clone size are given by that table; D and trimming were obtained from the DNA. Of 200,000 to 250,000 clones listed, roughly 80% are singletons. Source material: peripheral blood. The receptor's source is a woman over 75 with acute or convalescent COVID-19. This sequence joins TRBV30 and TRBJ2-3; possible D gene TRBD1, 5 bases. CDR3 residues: CAGSYSDRQYF. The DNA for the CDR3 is TGTGCCGGTTCCTACTCCGACAGGCAGTATTTT. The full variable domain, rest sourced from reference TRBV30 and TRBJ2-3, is SQTIHQWPATLVQPVGSPLSLECTVEGTSNPNLYWYRQAAGRGLQLLFYSVGIGQISSEVPQNLSASRPQDRQFILSSKKLLLSDSGFYLCAGSYSDRQYFGPGTRLTVL.